This T cell receptor beta chain was documented in a study of monozygotic twins with inflammatory bowel disease. CDR3 length: 15 residues. Germline V lookup: CDR1 DFQATT, CDR2 SNEGSKA (reference sequence). General study results and limits: Among IBD patients, TCRbeta diversity (inverse Simpson) was lower than in healthy co-twins.

As concerns this clonotype: The antigen remains unidentified.

From the 5' RACE reads, TCRdb lists one entry per CDR3 protein and no DNA. Here the sample table reports approximately 380,000 distinct CDR3 sequences. The TCR originated in a human donor with ulcerative colitis or Crohn's disease, or a healthy co-twin of an affected twin (not recorded which). The rearrangement links TRBV20-1 to TRBJ2-7; TCRdb's D call, TRBD2, is unchecked because there is no DNA. Sample: blood. The CDR3 is CSARGRDSSNFEQYF.